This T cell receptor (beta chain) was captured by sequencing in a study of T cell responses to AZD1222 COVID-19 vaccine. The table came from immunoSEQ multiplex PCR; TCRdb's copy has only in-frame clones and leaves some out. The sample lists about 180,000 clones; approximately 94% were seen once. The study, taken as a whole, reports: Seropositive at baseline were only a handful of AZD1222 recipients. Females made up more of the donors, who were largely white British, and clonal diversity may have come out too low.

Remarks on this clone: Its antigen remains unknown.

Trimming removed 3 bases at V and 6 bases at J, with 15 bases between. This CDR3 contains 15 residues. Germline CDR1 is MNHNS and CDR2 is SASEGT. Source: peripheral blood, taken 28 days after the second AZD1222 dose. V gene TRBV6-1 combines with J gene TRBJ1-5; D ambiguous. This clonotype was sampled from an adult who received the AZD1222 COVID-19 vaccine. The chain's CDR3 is CASSDRLGSSQPQHF. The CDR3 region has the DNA TGTGCCAGCAGTGATAGGCTAGGGTCAAGTCAGCCCCAGCATTTT.